This TCR beta chain was obtained from a study of blood T cell repertoires in COVID-19. In the study overall: The cDNA or gDNA used as material had been derived from T cells, B-cell-depleted T cells, or PBMCs.

Germline CDR1 reads LGHDT; CDR2 reads YNNKEL (reference sequence). CDR3 size: 14 residues. V was trimmed by 0 bases and J by 6 bases, leaving 11 bases between them. Those who participated ranged in age from about 18 to 95 years and resided in 20 to 30 US areas. Cohort allocation depended upon clinical history that participants reported. Per the original methods: It was from reference gene primer amplification that nucleated cell counts were estimated. Libraries were prepared by immunoSEQ multiplex PCR; TCRdb keeps only in-frame clonotypes and omits some of them. The V and J calls and clone size were taken over from that table, and D and trimming were inferred from the DNA. The sample contains 100,000 to 150,000 clones, around 84% of which appear only once.

The receptor was isolated from a man between 35 and 55 years old with acute COVID-19. The chain has TRBV3-1 (or the pseudogene TRBV3-2) and TRBJ1-1; D is perhaps TRBD1 (5 bases). Sequenced sample: PBMCs or T cells enriched from blood (not recorded which). CDR3 coding DNA: TGTGCCAGCAGCCAAGATCTTGCAGGGTCTGAAGCTTTCTTT. Translation gives CASSQDLAGSEAFF.